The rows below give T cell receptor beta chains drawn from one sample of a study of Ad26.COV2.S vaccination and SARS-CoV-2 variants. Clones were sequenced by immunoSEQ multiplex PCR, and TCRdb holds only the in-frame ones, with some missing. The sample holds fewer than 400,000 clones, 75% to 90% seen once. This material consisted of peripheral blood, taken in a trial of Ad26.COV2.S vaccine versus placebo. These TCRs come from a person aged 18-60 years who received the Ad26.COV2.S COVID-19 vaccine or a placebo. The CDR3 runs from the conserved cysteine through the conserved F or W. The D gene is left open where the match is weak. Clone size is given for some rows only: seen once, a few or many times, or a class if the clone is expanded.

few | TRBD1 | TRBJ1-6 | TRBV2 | TGTGCCAGCAGTCAATCCCCTCCGGGACAGGCTTCACCCCTCCACTTT | CASSQSPPGQASPLHF
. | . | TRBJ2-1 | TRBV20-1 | TGCAGTGCTAGTTGGGCTGTTTACAATGAGCAGTTCTTC | CSASWAVYNEQFF
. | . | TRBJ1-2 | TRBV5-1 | TGCGCCAGCAGCCCGGCGGGGGCAGGGTCCTATGGCTACACCTTC | CASSPAGAGSYGYTF
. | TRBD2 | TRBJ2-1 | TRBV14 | TGTGCCAGCAGCCAGCCCCTAGCGGGGGGGCGCGGTGAGCAGTTCTTC | CASSQPLAGGRGEQFF
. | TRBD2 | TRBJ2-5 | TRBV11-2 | TGTGCCAGCAGCCTCCACGGGGGGGTCCAAGAGACCCAGTACTTC | CASSLHGGVQETQYF
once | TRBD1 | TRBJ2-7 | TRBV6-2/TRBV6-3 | TGTGCCAGCACCCCCCCGGGGACAGGGCGCGAGCAGTACTTC | CASTPPGTGREQYF
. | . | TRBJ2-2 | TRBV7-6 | TGTGCCAGCAGCTTAAACATCCCTACCACCGGGGAGCTGTTTTTT | CASSLNIPTTGELFF
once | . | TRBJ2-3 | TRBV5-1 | TGCGCCAGCAGCTTGGGCTTAGACTTAGGCACAGATACGCAGTATTTT | CASSLGLDLGTDTQYF
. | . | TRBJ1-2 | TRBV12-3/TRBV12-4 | TGTGCCAGCAGACCAACAGGCAACTATGGCTACACCTTC | CASRPTGNYGYTF
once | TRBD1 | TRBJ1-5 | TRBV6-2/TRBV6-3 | TGTGCCAGCAGCCCTCAACAGGGGAATAGCAATCAGCCCCAGCATTTT | CASSPQQGNSNQPQHF
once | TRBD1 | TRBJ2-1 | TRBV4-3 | TGCGCCAGCAGTTACCGGGACAGTATATACAATGAGCAGTTCTTC | CASSYRDSIYNEQFF
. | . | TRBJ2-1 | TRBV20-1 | TGCAGTGCCCCGCGGGCTGGCCAGCAGTTCTTC | CSAPRAGQQFF
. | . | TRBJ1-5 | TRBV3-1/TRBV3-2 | TGTGCCAGCAGCCAAGAGGGATGGGGGCAAGGGCCCCAGCATTTT | CASSQEGWGQGPQHF
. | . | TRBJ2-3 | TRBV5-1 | TGCGCCAGCAGCTTATTAGTCACAGATACGCAGTATTTT | CASSLLVTDTQYF
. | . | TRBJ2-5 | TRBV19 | TGTGCCAGTGGCTCGGGAATACAAGAGACCCAGTACTTC | CASGSGIQETQYF
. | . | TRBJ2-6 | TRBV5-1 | TGCGCCAGCAGCTTGGTTGCGGGTGGGGCTGGGGCCAACGTCCTGACTTTC | CASSLVAGGAGANVLTF
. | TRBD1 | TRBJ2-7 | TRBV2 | TGTGCCAGCATCCCCGGGACAGGGGTTAGGGGCTACGAGCAGTACTTC | CASIPGTGVRGYEQYF
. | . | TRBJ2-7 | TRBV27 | TGTGCCAGCAGTTTGCGGGGGACAGGCATCTACGAGCAGTACTTC | CASSLRGTGIYEQYF
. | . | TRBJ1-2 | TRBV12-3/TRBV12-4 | TGTGCCAGCAGTCCAGACAGGAGCTATGGCTACACCTTC | CASSPDRSYGYTF
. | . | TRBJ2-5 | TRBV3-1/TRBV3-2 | TGTGCCAGCAGCCAACGAACCGGCGGAGGAGGGGAGACCCAGTACTTC | CASSQRTGGGGETQYF
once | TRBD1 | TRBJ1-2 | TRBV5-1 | TGCGCCAGCAGCCAGGGGGTCAGGGACGCTTATGGCTACACCTTC | CASSQGVRDAYGYTF
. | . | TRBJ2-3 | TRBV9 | TGTGCCAGCAGCGTAGGGGTAGGGTCCGATACGCAGTATTTT | CASSVGVGSDTQYF
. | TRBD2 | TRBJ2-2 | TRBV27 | TGTGCCAGCAGTTTATCGGGGCTAGCGGGGGGGCAGTTAGAGCTGTTTTTT | CASSLSGLAGGQLELFF
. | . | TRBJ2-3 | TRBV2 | TGTGCCAGCAGTGGGGACCCAACAGATACGCAGTATTTT | CASSGDPTDTQYF